The entry that follows covers one T cell receptor (beta chain) sequence. Additional DNA sequences in this sample encode the identical CDR3. The CDR3 extends over 14 amino acids. The V end lost 2 bases, the J end lost 0 bases, and 6 bases lay between the germline ends. Germline V CDR1 and CDR2: LNHDA, SQIVND (reference sequence). This specimen belongs to a study of blood T cell repertoires in COVID-19. Profiled with immunoSEQ multiplex PCR; TCRdb holds only in-frame clones, not every one. The sample consists of approximately 99,000 clones, more than 65% of them appearing once. The sequence was collected from a woman of 80 years or more with active or convalescent COVID-19. Material: peripheral blood. The V and J genes are TRBV19 and TRBJ2-3; possible D gene TRBD2, 5 bases. CDR3 in amino acids: CASSISGSTDTQYF. The CDR3 DNA sequence: TGTGCCAGTAGTATATCGGGGAGCACAGATACGCAGTATTTT.